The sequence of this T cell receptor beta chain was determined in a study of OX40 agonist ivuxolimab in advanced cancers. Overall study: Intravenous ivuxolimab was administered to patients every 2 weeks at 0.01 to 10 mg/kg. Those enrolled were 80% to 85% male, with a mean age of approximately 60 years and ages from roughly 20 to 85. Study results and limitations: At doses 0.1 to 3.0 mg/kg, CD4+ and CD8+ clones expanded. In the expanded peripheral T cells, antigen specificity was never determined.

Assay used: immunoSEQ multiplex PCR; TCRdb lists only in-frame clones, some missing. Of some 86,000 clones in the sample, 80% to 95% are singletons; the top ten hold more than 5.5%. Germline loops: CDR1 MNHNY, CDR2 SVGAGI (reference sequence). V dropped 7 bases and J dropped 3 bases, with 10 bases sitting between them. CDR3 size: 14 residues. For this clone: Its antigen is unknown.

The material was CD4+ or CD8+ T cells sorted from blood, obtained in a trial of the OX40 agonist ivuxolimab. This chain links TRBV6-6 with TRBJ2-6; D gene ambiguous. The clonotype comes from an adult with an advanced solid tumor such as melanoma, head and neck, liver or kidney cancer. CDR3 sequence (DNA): TGTGCCAGCACTAACGGAGTTGGGGCCAACGTCCTGACTTTC. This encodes CASTNGVGANVLTF.